What follows are 13 T cell receptor beta chains derived from one specimen sequenced in a study of blood T cells in healthy people across ages. Using a J-beta primer mix together with a sample-barcoded 5' primer, a second PCR was run for roughly 7 to 12 cycles. TCRdb reanalysed the 5' RACE reads using MiXCR and keeps one entry per CDR3 protein. Among some 640,000 distinct CDR3 sequences listed, approximately 30% were seen once. Sequencing was carried out using blood. The origin of the receptors is a woman at least 80 years old in good health.

As to this clonotype: One junction end disagrees with the germline gene, perhaps due to a read error. The chain combines TRBV2 with TRBJ1-1; the D gene is possibly TRBD1 (6 bases). The CDR3 loop spans 13 amino acids. The germline CDR1 and CDR2 sequences are SNHLY and FYNNEI. The CDR3 region has the DNA TGTGCCAGCACCGATTCGGGGGACACTGAAACTTTCTTT. Translation gives CASTDSGDTETFF.

The chain links TRBV6-5 to TRBJ1-1; 8 bases are shared with TRBD1. Trimming took 3 bases from V and 4 from J; bases not matched to a gene: 13. CDR1 is MNHEY and CDR2 is SVGAGI in the germline V gene. This CDR3 comprises 17 residues. The DNA of the CDR3 is TGTGCCAGCAGTTATTCCGTCGGACAGGGAGGGGGCACTGAAGCTTTCTTT. As protein: CASSYSVGQGGGTEAFF.

This clonotype was detected many times. This chain connects TRBV28 to TRBJ2-1, with D perhaps given as TRBD1 or TRBD2 (6 bases each). The CDR3 consists of 15 residues. Germline assignment: CDR1 MDHEN and CDR2 SYDVKM. V lost 2 bases to trimming and J lost 4 bases, with 12 bases between them. This CDR3 is CASSLPGAVYNEQFF. The CDR3 region has the DNA TGTGCCAGCAGTTTACCGGGGGCCGTGTACAATGAGCAGTTCTTC.

To note about this clonotype: A much bigger clone sits one base away, suggesting this may be a read error. The chain recombines TRBV4-3 with TRBJ2-7; 9 positions match TRBD2. The CDR3 consists of 16 residues. Germline V gene data show CDR1 as LGHNA and CDR2 as YSLEER. J gave up 7 bases and V 1 base, and 11 bases lay outside the gene matches. The CDR3 coding sequence is TGCGCCAGCAGCCAAGGATTGGCGGGGGGGCCAGATGAGCAGTACTTC. Translated, it gives CASSQGLAGGPDEQYF.

V is TRBV12-3 or TRBV12-4 and J is TRBJ2-1, with D perhaps TRBD2 (7 bases). CDR3 size: 13 residues. Trimming took off 5 bases at V and 8 bases at J, with 13 bases between the two ends. The CDR3 region has the DNA TGTGCCAGCAGTCCTAGGGGGGGGGATGAGCAGTTCTTC. Translation: CASSPRGGDEQFF.

This clonotype was found a few times. The chain has TRBV9 and TRBJ1-1; 7 bases line up with TRBD1. V was pared by 0 bases and J by 6 bases, with 8 bases of the junction left unmatched. Germline-derived CDR1 and CDR2 are SGDLS and YYNGEE. CDR3 length: 15 amino acids. This CDR3 is CASSVEPTGRAEAFF. For the CDR3, the DNA is TGTGCCAGCAGCGTAGAACCGACAGGGAGGGCTGAAGCTTTCTTT. Complete variable domain (other parts from reference TRBV9 and TRBJ1-1): DSGVTQTPKHLITATGQRVTLRCSPRSGDLSVYWYQQSLDQGLQFLIQYYNGEERAKGNILERFSAQQFPDLHSELNLSSLELGDSALYFCASSVEPTGRAEAFFGQGTRLTVV.

This clonotype was found a few times. Possible read error: a much larger clone is one base away. The chain couples TRBV5-4 to TRBJ2-2; perhaps TRBD2 as D (5 bases). Looked up from germline, CDR1 is SGHNT and CDR2 is YYREEE (reference sequence). The CDR3 is 15 residues long. The CDR3 DNA reads as TGTGCCAGCAGCTCCTACTCATTAAACACCGGGGAGCGGTTTTTT. Translated, it gives CASSSYSLNTGERFF.

Of note for this clonotype: A much larger clone lies one base from this, so it may be a read error. The chain combines TRBV4-2 with TRBJ1-4; weak D call: TRBD1 (6 bases). The CDR3 is 14 amino acids. The germline V gene encodes CDR1 LGHNA and CDR2 YNFKEQ. CDR3 protein: CVSSQDRSNEKLFF. The CDR3 DNA is TGTGTCAGCAGCCAAGACAGGTCTAATGAAAAACTGTTTTTT.

The V gene is TRBV12-3 or TRBV12-4, the J gene TRBJ1-3, with a possible D match to TRBD1 (6 bases). Trimming took 4 bases from V and 4 from J, leaving 11 bases between them. The CDR3 consists of 14 residues. In nucleotides, the CDR3 is TGTGCCAGCAGTTCACAGGGTTCAGGAAACACCATATATTTT. Its translation is CASSSQGSGNTIYF.

This clonotype occurred many times. This chain connects TRBV6-5 to TRBJ2-7; TRBD1 agrees at 8 bases. This CDR3 contains 12 residues. Per germline, CDR1 MNHEY and CDR2 SVGAGI. V was pared by 6 bases and J by 4 bases, with 2 bases of the junction left unmatched. CDR3 in DNA: TGTGCCAGCAGACGGGACAGGTACGAGCAGTACTTC. Protein: CASRRDRYEQYF.

About this clonotype: A read error may be the cause here, since a much bigger clone is one base away. The genes are TRBV12-3 or TRBV12-4 and TRBJ2-1; 10 bases line up with TRBD1. V was clipped by 6 bases and J by 13 bases; unmatched bases: 9. The length of the CDR3 is 13 residues. CDR3 nucleotides: TGTGCCAGCAGGGGGACAGGGGCAACGGCCCAGTTCTTC. It translates to CASRGTGATAQFF.

This clonotype was seen ten or more times. This rearrangement joins TRBV20-1 to TRBJ2-3, with unresolved D. This CDR3 is 11 amino acids long. Germline V gives CDR1 DFQATT, CDR2 SNEGSKA (reference sequence). Trimming took 5 bases from V and 4 from J, leaving 7 bases between them. The CDR3 here is CSARSPDTQYF. The CDR3 DNA follows: TGCAGTGCTCGGTCCCCAGATACGCAGTATTTT.

Points on this clonotype: A much larger clone lies a single base off, so this may be a read error. The chain links TRBV5-1 to TRBJ1-4, with a possible D match to TRBD1 (6 bases). CDR1 and CDR2 (germline): SGHRS, YFSETQ. The length of the CDR3 is 16 residues. CDR3: CASSLAHGGIEEKRFF. Here the CDR3 DNA reads TGCGCCAGCAGCTTGGCCCATGGGGGCATAGAGGAAAAACGGTTTTTT. Drawing the rest from reference TRBV5-1 and TRBJ1-4, the complete variable domain is KAGVTQTPRYLIKTRGQQVTLSCSPISGHRSVSWYQQTPGQGLQFLFEYFSETQRNKGNFPGRFSGRQFSNSRSEMNVSTLELGDSALYLCASSLAHGGIEEKRFFGSGTQLSVL.